Only one count was recorded for the clone carrying this TCR beta chain. The sample comes from a study of blood T cell repertoires in COVID-19. Clones were sequenced by immunoSEQ multiplex PCR, and TCRdb holds only the in-frame ones, with some missing. This sample has over 95,000 clones, with 81% found just once. The CDR3 length is 15 residues. Germline V lookup: CDR1 SEHNR, CDR2 FQNEAQ (reference sequence). Trimming cost V 5 bases and J 5 bases; bases outside gene matches: 10. The source material was peripheral blood. This chain links TRBV7-9 with TRBJ2-7; the match to TRBD1 covers 9 bases. The clonotype was recovered from a human donor in a cohort sampled during active COVID-19. CDR3: CASSPWTGAQNEQYF. Here the CDR3 DNA reads TGTGCCAGCAGCCCATGGACAGGGGCCCAAAACGAGCAGTACTTC.